This TCR beta chain was identified during a study of blood T cell repertoires in COVID-19. Whole-study context: The study drew acute and convalescent COVID-19 samples from the United States, Italy and Spain. From T cells, B-cell-depleted T cells, or PBMCs came the material, which was cDNA or gDNA.

Losses at the gene ends were 3 bases for V and 7 bases for J; bases not matched to a gene: 8. Germline V lookup: CDR1 LNHNV, CDR2 YYDKDF (reference sequence). The CDR3 sequence is 16 residues long. How the authors handled the data: How many nucleated cells were present was estimated from reference gene primer amplification. The repertoire was sequenced with immunoSEQ multiplex PCR; TCRdb's copy has only in-frame clones and lacks some. The DNA was the basis for D and trimming; V, J and clone size are from that table. The sample holds some 60,000 clones, approximately 80% seen once. The sequenced sample consisted of peripheral blood. This sequence was found in a man between 60 and 70 years old with acute or convalescent COVID-19. The rearrangement joins TRBV15 to TRBJ1-4; 10 bases align to TRBD1. In DNA, the CDR3 is TGTGCCACCAGCAGGCGACAGGGGGCGGAGGTTGAAAAACTGTTTTTT. The encoded protein is CATSRRQGAEVEKLFF. Using reference TRBV15 and TRBJ1-4 for the parts outside the CDR3, the full variable domain is DAMVIQNPRYQVTQFGKPVTLSCSQTLNHNVMYWYQQKSSQAPKLLFHYYDKDFNNEADTPDNFQSRRPNTSFCFLDIRSPGLGDTAMYLCATSRRQGAEVEKLFFGSGTQLSVL.